This is a list of T cell receptor beta chains from one sample in a study of blood T cell repertoires in COVID-19. Profiled with immunoSEQ multiplex PCR; TCRdb holds only in-frame clones, not every one. The sample holds around 250,000 clones, approximately 83% seen once. The sample comprised PBMCs or T cells enriched from blood (not recorded which). The receptors were gathered from a woman in her fifties or sixties who had recovered from COVID-19. The CDR3 runs from the conserved cysteine through the conserved F or W. The order of the fields is CDR3 protein, V gene, J gene, CDR3 length.

CDR3aa: CASSIEGLGKKGDTGELFF
v_gene: TRBV19
j_gene: TRBJ2-2
len: 19

CDR3aa: CASSFLAGEGNEQFF
v_gene: TRBV7-3
j_gene: TRBJ2-1
len: 15

CDR3aa: CASSLPGGSYEQYF
v_gene: TRBV18
j_gene: TRBJ2-7
len: 14

CDR3aa: CASSLDIIGIQYF
v_gene: TRBV5-4
j_gene: TRBJ2-4
len: 13

CDR3aa: CAISSGGAANYGYTF
v_gene: TRBV10-3
j_gene: TRBJ1-2
len: 15

CDR3aa: CASSQDSRRAPLHF
v_gene: TRBV4-1
j_gene: TRBJ1-6
len: 14

CDR3aa: CASSPDRGGYTF
v_gene: TRBV10-2
j_gene: TRBJ1-2
len: 12

CDR3aa: CASSQDWGRAQYF
v_gene: TRBV14
j_gene: TRBJ2-7
len: 13

CDR3aa: CASSLWGTGGDLETQYF
v_gene: TRBV28
j_gene: TRBJ2-5
len: 17

CDR3aa: CASSLDWADLAGVSETQYF
v_gene: TRBV5-5
j_gene: TRBJ2-5
len: 19

CDR3aa: CASLQGPSYGYTF
v_gene: TRBV28
j_gene: TRBJ1-2
len: 13

CDR3aa: CSVWTGGGQPQHF
v_gene: TRBV29-1
j_gene: TRBJ1-5
len: 13

CDR3aa: CAISGTSGRETQYF
v_gene: TRBV10-3
j_gene: TRBJ2-5
len: 14

CDR3aa: CASRQVKYEEQYF
v_gene: TRBV11-2
j_gene: TRBJ2-7
len: 13

CDR3aa: CAWSELYNEQFF
v_gene: TRBV30
j_gene: TRBJ2-1
len: 12

CDR3aa: CASEGTGFAEQYF
v_gene: TRBV2
j_gene: TRBJ2-7
len: 13

CDR3aa: CASSGIEDTQYF
v_gene: TRBV2
j_gene: TRBJ2-3
len: 12

CDR3aa: CASSLGGLALQAHEQYF
v_gene: TRBV28
j_gene: TRBJ2-7
len: 17

CDR3aa: CASRTGSRNYGYTF
v_gene: TRBV19
j_gene: TRBJ1-2
len: 14

CDR3aa: CASSTRTGLRDTIYF
v_gene: TRBV6-2/TRBV6-3
j_gene: TRBJ1-3
len: 15

CDR3aa: CASRGPGRDYNEQFF
v_gene: TRBV28
j_gene: TRBJ2-1
len: 15

CDR3aa: CASSPNGGRAHEQYF
v_gene: TRBV11-2
j_gene: TRBJ2-7
len: 15

CDR3aa: CASSQEYRSNEKLFF
v_gene: TRBV3-1/TRBV3-2
j_gene: TRBJ1-4
len: 15

CDR3aa: CASSLAFGTDTQYF
v_gene: TRBV5-1
j_gene: TRBJ2-3
len: 14

CDR3aa: CASSPNPGKETQYF
v_gene: TRBV18
j_gene: TRBJ2-5
len: 14

CDR3aa: CASSLRQDYGYTF
v_gene: TRBV5-4
j_gene: TRBJ1-2
len: 13

CDR3aa: CASSSSGRALNEQFF
v_gene: TRBV5-6
j_gene: TRBJ2-1
len: 15

CDR3aa: CASSLTSGSYEQYF
v_gene: TRBV5-5
j_gene: TRBJ2-7
len: 14

CDR3aa: CSAWTGREQYF
v_gene: TRBV20-1
j_gene: TRBJ2-7
len: 11

CDR3aa: CASSNRGNAFF
v_gene: TRBV2
j_gene: TRBJ1-1
len: 11

CDR3aa: CATSVGDTIYF
v_gene: TRBV24-1
j_gene: TRBJ1-3
len: 11

CDR3aa: CASKQEMNTEAFF
v_gene: TRBV11-2
j_gene: TRBJ1-1
len: 13

CDR3aa: CASRKGGDRGFWNEQFF
v_gene: TRBV19
j_gene: TRBJ2-1
len: 17

CDR3aa: CASSSSGRGTDTQYF
v_gene: TRBV14
j_gene: TRBJ2-3
len: 15

CDR3aa: CAISDPTSGMGNEQFF
v_gene: TRBV10-3
j_gene: TRBJ2-1
len: 16

CDR3aa: CASSLRGSNEQYF
v_gene: TRBV5-6
j_gene: TRBJ2-7
len: 13

CDR3aa: CASGSQGNQPQHF
v_gene: TRBV27
j_gene: TRBJ1-5
len: 13

CDR3aa: CASSQDRRAPYNEQFF
v_gene: TRBV4-1
j_gene: TRBJ2-1
len: 16